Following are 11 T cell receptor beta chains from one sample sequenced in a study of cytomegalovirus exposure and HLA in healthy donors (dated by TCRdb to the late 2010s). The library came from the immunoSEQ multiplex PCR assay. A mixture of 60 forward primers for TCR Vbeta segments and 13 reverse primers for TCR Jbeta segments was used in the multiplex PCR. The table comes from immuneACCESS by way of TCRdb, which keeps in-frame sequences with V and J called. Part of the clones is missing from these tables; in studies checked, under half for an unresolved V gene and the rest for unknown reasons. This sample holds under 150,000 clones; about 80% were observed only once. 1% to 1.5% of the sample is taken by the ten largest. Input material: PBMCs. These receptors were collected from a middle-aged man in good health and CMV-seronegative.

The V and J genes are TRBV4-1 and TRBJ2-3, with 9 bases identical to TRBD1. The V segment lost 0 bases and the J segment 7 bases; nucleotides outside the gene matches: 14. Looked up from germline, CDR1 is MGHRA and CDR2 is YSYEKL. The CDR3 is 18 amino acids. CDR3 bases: TGCGCCAGCAGCCAAGATACGGGACAGGGCGGCATGACAAATACGCAGTATTTT. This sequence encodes CASSQDTGQGGMTNTQYF.

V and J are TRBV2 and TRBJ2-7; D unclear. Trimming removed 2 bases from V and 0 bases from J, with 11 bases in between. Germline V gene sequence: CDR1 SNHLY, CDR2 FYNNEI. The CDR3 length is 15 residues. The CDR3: CASSERQVSSYEQYF. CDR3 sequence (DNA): TGTGCCAGCAGTGAACGGCAGGTTTCCTCCTACGAGCAGTACTTC.

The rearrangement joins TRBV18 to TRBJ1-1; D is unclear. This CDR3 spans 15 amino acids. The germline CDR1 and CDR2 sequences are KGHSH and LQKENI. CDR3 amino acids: CERSAYETENTEAFF. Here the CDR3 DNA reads TGTGAGAGGTCAGCATACGAGACCGAGAACACTGAAGCTTTCTTT.

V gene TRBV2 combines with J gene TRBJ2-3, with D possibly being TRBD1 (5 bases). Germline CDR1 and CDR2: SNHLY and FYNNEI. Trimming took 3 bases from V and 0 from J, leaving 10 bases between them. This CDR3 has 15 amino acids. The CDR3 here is CASSDLTASTDTQYF. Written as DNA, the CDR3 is TGTGCCAGCAGTGACTTGACAGCTAGCACAGATACGCAGTATTTT.

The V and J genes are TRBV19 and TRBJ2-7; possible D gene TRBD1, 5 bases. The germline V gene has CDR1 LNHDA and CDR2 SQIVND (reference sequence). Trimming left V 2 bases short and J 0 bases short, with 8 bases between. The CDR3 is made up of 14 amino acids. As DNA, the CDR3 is TGTGCCAGTAGTATACAGGGAAGCTCCTACGAGCAGTACTTC. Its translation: CASSIQGSSYEQYF.

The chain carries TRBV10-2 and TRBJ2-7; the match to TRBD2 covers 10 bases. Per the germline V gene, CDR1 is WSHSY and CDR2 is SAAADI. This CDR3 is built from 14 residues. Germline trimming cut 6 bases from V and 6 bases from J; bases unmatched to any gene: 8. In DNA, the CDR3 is TGCGCCAGCAGAGAGGGACTAGCGTTAACCGAGCAGTACTTC. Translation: CASREGLALTEQYF.

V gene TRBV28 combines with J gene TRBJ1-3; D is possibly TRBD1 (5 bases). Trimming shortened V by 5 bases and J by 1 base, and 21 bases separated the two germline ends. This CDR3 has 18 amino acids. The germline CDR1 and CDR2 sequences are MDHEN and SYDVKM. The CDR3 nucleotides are TGTGCCAGCAGTCGGGGGAGGATGGCTTGGGAGTCTGGAAACACCATATATTTT. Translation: CASSRGRMAWESGNTIYF.

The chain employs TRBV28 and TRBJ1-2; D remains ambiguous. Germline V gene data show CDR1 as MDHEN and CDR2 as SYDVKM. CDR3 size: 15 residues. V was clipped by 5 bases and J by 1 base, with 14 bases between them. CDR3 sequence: CASSHHSTGNYGYTF. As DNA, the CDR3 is TGTGCCAGCAGTCACCATTCGACGGGTAACTATGGCTACACCTTC.

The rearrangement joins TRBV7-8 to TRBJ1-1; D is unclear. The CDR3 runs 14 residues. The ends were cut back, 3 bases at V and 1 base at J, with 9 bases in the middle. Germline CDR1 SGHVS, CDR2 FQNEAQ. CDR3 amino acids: CASSFPEGNTEAFF. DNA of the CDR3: TGTGCCAGCAGCTTCCCCGAGGGGAACACTGAAGCTTTCTTT.

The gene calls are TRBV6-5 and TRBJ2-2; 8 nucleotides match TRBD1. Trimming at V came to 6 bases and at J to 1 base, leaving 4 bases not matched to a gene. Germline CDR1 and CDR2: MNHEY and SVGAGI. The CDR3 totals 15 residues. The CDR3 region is CASRTGELNTGELFF. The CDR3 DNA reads TGTGCCAGCAGGACAGGGGAGCTGAACACCGGGGAGCTGTTTTTT.

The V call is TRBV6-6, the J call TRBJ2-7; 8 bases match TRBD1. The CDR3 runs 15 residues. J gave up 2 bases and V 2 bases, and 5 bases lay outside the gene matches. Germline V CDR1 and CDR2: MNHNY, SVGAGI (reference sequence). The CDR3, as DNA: TGTGCCAGCAGTTACCGTGGGACAGGCACCTACGAGCAGTACTTC. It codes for CASSYRGTGTYEQYF.